This T cell receptor (beta chain) originates from a study of cytomegalovirus exposure and HLA in healthy donors. Broader study findings: Some TCR beta chains (164 of them) were listed as cytomegalovirus-associated. Within an earlier analysis, most TCR beta V segments proved productive either about 87% or about 30% of the time. A few of the chains that were CMV-associated were confirmed in vitro to be specific for CMV antigens.

The CDR3 has 15 amino acids. J gave up 6 bases and V 6 bases, and 10 bases lay outside the gene matches. CDR1 is SEHNR, CDR2 FQNEAQ, per germline (reference sequence). A note on this clone: Its antigen is as yet unknown.

60 Vbeta and 13 Jbeta primers were used in PCR. Sequencing was performed with immunoSEQ multiplex PCR; in TCRdb, only in-frame clones are kept and a portion is missing. The sample lists approximately 150,000 clones, around 82% occurring once. The clonotype was recovered from a woman aged 18 to 35 in good health and CMV-seropositive. The rearrangement joins TRBV7-9 to TRBJ2-2; 7 bases agree with TRBD1. Sequencing was done on a sample of PBMCs. The CDR3 loop reads CASRQQGNGAGELFF. CDR3 coding DNA: TGTGCCAGCAGGCAACAGGGGAATGGGGCCGGGGAGCTGTTTTTT.